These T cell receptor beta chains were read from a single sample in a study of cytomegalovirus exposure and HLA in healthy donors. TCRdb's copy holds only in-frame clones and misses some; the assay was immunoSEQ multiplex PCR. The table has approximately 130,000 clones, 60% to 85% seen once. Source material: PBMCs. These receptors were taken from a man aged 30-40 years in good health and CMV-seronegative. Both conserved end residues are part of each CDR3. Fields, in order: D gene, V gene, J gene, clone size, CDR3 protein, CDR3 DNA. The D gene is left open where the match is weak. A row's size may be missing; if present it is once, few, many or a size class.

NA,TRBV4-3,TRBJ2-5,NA,CASGQERARKETQYF,TGCGCCAGCGGCCAAGAGAGGGCTAGGAAAGAGACCCAGTACTTC
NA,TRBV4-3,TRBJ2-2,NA,CASSQDAPGFVNTGELFF,TGCGCCAGCAGCCAAGATGCCCCAGGGTTTGTAAACACCGGGGAGCTGTTTTTT
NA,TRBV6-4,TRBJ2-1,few,CASSEESGSYNEQFF,TGTGCCAGCAGTGAGGAGAGCGGCTCCTACAATGAGCAGTTCTTC
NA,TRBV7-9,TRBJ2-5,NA,CASSRSRVGGETQYF,TGTGCCAGCAGCCGATCGAGGGTAGGGGGAGAGACCCAGTACTTC
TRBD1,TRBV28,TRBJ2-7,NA,CASSFQDRETAEQYF,TGTGCCAGCAGTTTTCAGGACAGGGAGACGGCCGAGCAGTACTTC
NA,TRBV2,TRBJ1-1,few,CARAEDWDTEAFF,TGTGCCCGTGCGGAGGATTGGGACACTGAAGCTTTCTTT
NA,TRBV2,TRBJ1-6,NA,CASTRDINSPLHF,TGTGCCAGCACCCGGGATATTAATTCACCCCTCCACTTT
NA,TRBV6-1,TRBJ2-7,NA,CASSEGLRQDDYEQYF,TGTGCCAGCAGTGAAGGCCTCCGACAGGACGACTACGAGCAGTACTTC
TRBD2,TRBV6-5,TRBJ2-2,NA,CASSYGGGTGELFF,TGTGCCAGCAGTTATGGGGGAGGGACCGGGGAGCTGTTTTTT
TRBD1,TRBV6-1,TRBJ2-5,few,CATLQTGRETQYF,TGTGCCACCCTACAGACAGGGAGAGAGACCCAGTACTTC
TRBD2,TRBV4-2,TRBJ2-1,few,CASSQEITSGIYNEQFF,TGTGCCAGCAGCCAAGAGATAACTAGCGGGATCTACAATGAGCAGTTCTTC
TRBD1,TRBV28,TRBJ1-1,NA,CASSRGQGIYTEAFF,TGTGCCAGCAGTAGGGGACAGGGAATTTACACTGAAGCTTTCTTT
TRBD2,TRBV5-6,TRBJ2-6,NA,CASSLLAGSGANVLTF,TGTGCCAGCAGCTTGTTAGCGGGCAGTGGGGCCAACGTCCTGACTTTC
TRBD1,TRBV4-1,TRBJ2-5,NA,CASSRQARQGVQETQYF,TGCGCCAGCAGCCGCCAAGCAAGACAGGGGGTACAAGAGACCCAGTACTTC
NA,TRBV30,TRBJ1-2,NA,CAWRDRNYGYTF,TGTGCCTGGAGAGACAGGAACTATGGCTACACCTTC
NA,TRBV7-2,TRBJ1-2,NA,CASSLIGTSAYGYTF,TGTGCCAGCAGCTTAATCGGGACTTCAGCATATGGCTACACCTTC
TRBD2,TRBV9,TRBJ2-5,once,CASSVEGTRQETQYF,TGTGCCAGCAGCGTAGAAGGGACTAGACAAGAGACCCAGTACTTC
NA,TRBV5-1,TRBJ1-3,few,CASSEGGNTIYF,TGCGCCAGCAGTGAGGGAGGAAACACCATATATTTT
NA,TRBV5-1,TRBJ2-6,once,CASSFTGFSNGANVLTF,TGCGCCAGCAGCTTCACAGGGTTTAGTAATGGGGCCAACGTCCTGACTTTC
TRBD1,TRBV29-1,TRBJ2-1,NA,CSQITGQGGNEQFF,TGCAGCCAAATAACGGGACAGGGAGGCAATGAGCAGTTCTTC
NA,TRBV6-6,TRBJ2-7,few,CASSPTLSYEQYF,TGTGCCAGCAGCCCGACACTTTCCTACGAGCAGTACTTC